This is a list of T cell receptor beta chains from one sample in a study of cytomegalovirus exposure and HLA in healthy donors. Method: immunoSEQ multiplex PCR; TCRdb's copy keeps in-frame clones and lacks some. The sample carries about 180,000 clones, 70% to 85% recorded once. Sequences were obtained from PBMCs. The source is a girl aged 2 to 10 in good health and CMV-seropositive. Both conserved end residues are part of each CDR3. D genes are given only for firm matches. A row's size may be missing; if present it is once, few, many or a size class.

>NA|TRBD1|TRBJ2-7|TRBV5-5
CASSGDRGREQYF
TGTGCCAGCAGCGGGGACAGGGGAAGGGAGCAGTACTTC
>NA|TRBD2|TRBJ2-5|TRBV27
CASSSGGRAGETQYF
TGTGCCAGCAGTTCCGGCGGGAGGGCCGGAGAGACCCAGTACTTC
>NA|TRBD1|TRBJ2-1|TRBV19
CASSIRRQGRTYNEQFF
TGTGCCAGTAGTATTCGGCGACAGGGGAGGACCTACAATGAGCAGTTCTTC
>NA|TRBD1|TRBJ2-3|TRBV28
CASSPRTGGDTQYF
TGTGCCAGCAGTCCCCGGACAGGGGGAGATACGCAGTATTTT
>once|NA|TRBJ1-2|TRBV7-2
CASSFEFGGSGYTF
TGTGCCAGCAGCTTTGAGTTTGGCGGAAGTGGCTACACCTTC
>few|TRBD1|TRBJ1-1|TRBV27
CASIRWTGEAFF
TGTGCCAGCATTCGGTGGACAGGGGAAGCTTTCTTT
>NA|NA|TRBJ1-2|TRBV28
CASSGQNYYGYTF
TGTGCCAGCAGTGGTCAAAACTACTATGGCTACACCTTC
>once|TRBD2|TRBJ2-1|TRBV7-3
CASSLGPSGNNEQFF
TGTGCCAGCAGCTTAGGGCCTAGCGGAAACAATGAGCAGTTCTTC
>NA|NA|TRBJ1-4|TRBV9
CASSAPEGLNEKLFF
TGTGCCAGCAGCGCCCCAGAGGGTCTTAATGAAAAACTGTTTTTT
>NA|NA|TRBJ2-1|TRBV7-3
CASSPTGASYNEQFF
TGTGCCAGCAGCCCAACGGGAGCCTCCTACAATGAGCAGTTCTTC
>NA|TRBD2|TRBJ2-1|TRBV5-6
CASSSLAGAVNEQFF
TGTGCCAGCAGCTCACTAGCGGGAGCGGTAAATGAGCAGTTCTTC
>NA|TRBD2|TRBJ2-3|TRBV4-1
CASSHEIGGERADTQYF
TGCGCCAGCAGCCACGAAATCGGGGGGGAAAGGGCAGATACGCAGTATTTT
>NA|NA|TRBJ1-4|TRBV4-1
CASSQAGGTNEKLFF
TGCGCCAGCAGCCAAGCTGGGGGCACTAATGAAAAACTGTTTTTT
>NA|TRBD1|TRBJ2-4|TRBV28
CASSYATGTVHIQYF
TGTGCCAGCAGTTACGCCACCGGGACAGTACACATTCAGTACTTC
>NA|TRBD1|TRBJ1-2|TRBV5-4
CASSNWTGGSGGYTF
TGTGCCAGCAGCAACTGGACAGGGGGGAGTGGGGGCTACACCTTC
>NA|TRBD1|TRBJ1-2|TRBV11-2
CASSSFPGQLGGYTF
TGTGCCAGCAGCTCATTCCCGGGACAGCTGGGTGGCTACACCTTC
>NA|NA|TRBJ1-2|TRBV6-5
CASSSDTGLSYGYTF
TGTGCCAGCAGTTCAGATACAGGGCTTAGCTATGGCTACACCTTC
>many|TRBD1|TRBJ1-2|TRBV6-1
CASSEFRGQGTYGYTF
TGTGCCAGCAGTGAATTCAGGGGACAGGGAACCTATGGCTACACCTTC
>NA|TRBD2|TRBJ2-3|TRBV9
CASSGQRGGRPATDTQYF
TGTGCCAGCAGCGGCCAGCGGGGGGGTCGACCCGCCACAGATACGCAGTATTTT
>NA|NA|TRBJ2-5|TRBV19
CASKAPTSNRETQYF
TGTGCCAGTAAGGCCCCAACTTCCAACAGGGAGACCCAGTACTTC
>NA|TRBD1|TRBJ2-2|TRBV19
CASQGAGTGELFF
TGTGCCAGTCAGGGGGCAGGGACCGGGGAGCTGTTTTTT
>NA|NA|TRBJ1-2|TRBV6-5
CASSYSSQYGYTF
TGTGCCAGCAGTTACTCGTCTCAGTATGGCTACACCTTC
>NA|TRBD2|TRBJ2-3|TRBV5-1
CASSLRGSGASRTDTQYF
TGCGCCAGCAGCTTACGTGGTAGCGGGGCATCCCGCACAGATACGCAGTATTTT
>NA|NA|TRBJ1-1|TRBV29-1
CSVGGVRLGTEAFF
TGCAGCGTTGGGGGAGTCAGGTTGGGTACTGAAGCTTTCTTT
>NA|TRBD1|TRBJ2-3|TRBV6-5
CASSNNRGQGFFF
TGTGCCAGCAGTAACAATAGGGGACAGGGTTTTTTCTTT